What follows are 5 T cell receptor beta chains derived from one specimen sequenced in a study of blood T cell repertoires in COVID-19. TCRdb's table, derived via immunoSEQ multiplex PCR, lists solely in-frame clones and lacks some. This table holds roughly 250,000 clones, approximately 90% found once. Source material: PBMCs or T cells enriched from blood (not recorded which). The receptors stem from a woman aged 40-49 years with acute COVID-19.

In this sample, this clone turned up a few times. CDR3 sequence reads: CASSQIQGSGNTIYF. The DNA for the CDR3 is TGTGCCAGCAGCCAAATACAGGGCTCTGGAAACACCATATATTTT. This chain uses TRBV14 with TRBJ1-3; TRBD1 might be the D (6 bases). The length of the CDR3 is 15 residues. Trimming removed 2 bases at V and 0 bases at J, with 8 bases between. Per the germline V gene, CDR1 is SGHDN and CDR2 is FVKESK.

The V call is TRBV5-4, the J call TRBJ2-1; a possible D gene is TRBD2 (6 bases). V was cut by 3 bases and J by 5 bases, with 12 bases left in between. From germline, CDR1 is SGHNT and CDR2 YYREEE (reference sequence). There are 14 residues in the CDR3. The CDR3 loop reads CASSYRTKNNEQFF. The CDR3, as DNA: TGTGCCAGCAGCTACCGGACTAAAAACAATGAGCAGTTCTTC.

This clone was counted once. CDR3: CASSNRDRGGTEAFF. The DNA of the CDR3 is TGCGCCAGCAGCAACCGGGACAGGGGAGGCACTGAAGCTTTCTTT. This chain connects TRBV4-1 to TRBJ1-1, with 10 positions matching TRBD1. CDR3 length: 15 residues. Germline V CDR1 and CDR2: MGHRA, YSYEKL. The ends lost 5 bases at V and 4 bases at J; junction bases unmatched: 7.

This sequence joins TRBV30 and TRBJ2-2, with D tentatively TRBD2 (6 bases). The germline V gene has CDR1 GTSNPN and CDR2 SVGIG (reference sequence). V was trimmed by 6 bases and J by 5 bases, leaving 13 bases between them. The CDR3 loop spans 13 amino acids. In nucleotides, the CDR3 is TGTGCCTGCAGGCAGGGAGGAACCGGGGAGCTGTTTTTT. This codes for CACRQGGTGELFF.

The rearrangement uses TRBV11-2 and TRBJ2-2, with 8 bases that match TRBD2. After removal of 5 bases from V and 4 bases from J, the junction contained 12 bases not matched to a gene. Germline values: CDR1 SGHAT, CDR2 FQNNGV. The CDR3 spans 17 residues. The CDR3 here is CASSAQNLAGVTGELFF. CDR3 coding DNA: TGTGCCAGCAGCGCCCAAAATCTAGCGGGCGTCACCGGGGAGCTGTTTTTT.